The 4 T cell receptor beta chains presented below share a single source sample, sequenced in a study of identical twins. TCRdb fed the 5' RACE reads into MiXCR, producing one record per CDR3 protein. The table lists 250,000 or so distinct CDR3 sequences, approximately 7.8% of them singletons. This sample also belongs to another study, concerning yellow fever vaccine responses in identical twins.

Material for sequencing was CD8+ T cells sorted from blood. Receptor source: a woman younger than 30 in good health.

This clonotype was picked up a small number of times. The chain uses TRBV9 and TRBJ2-1; TRBD2 aligns across 7 bases. This CDR3 has 17 residues. Germline loops: CDR1 SGDLS, CDR2 YYNGEE. V was clipped by 0 bases and J by 3 bases; unmatched bases: 9. CDR3 sequence: CASSVGGGSGDYNEQFF. CDR3 in DNA: TGTGCCAGCAGCGTAGGGGGTGGGAGCGGGGACTACAATGAGCAGTTCTTC.

This clonotype was counted many times. This chain joins TRBV5-1 and TRBJ2-3; maybe TRBD2 (7 bases). CDR1 and CDR2 from the germline V gene are SGHRS and YFSETQ. The V and J ends lost 0 bases and 4 bases respectively, with 12 bases between them. The CDR3 is 15 residues long. The CDR3 DNA reads as TGCGCCAGCAGCTTGGAGGGGGGGGCAGCAGATACGCAGTATTTT. Protein: CASSLEGGAADTQYF. The variable domain in full, with the rest retrieved from reference TRBV5-1 and TRBJ2-3, is KAGVTQTPRYLIKTRGQQVTLSCSPISGHRSVSWYQQTPGQGLQFLFEYFSETQRNKGNFPGRFSGRQFSNSRSEMNVSTLELGDSALYLCASSLEGGAADTQYFGPGTRLTVL.

This clonotype came up many times. Germline is not matched at one junction end, which may reflect a read error. The V and J genes are TRBV29-1 and TRBJ2-7; no firm D call. The length of the CDR3 is 13 residues. CDR1 and CDR2 from the germline V gene are SQVTM and ANQGSEA. DNA for the CDR3: TGCAGCGTTGAGTCAACACTATCCTACGTGCAGTACTTC. Encoded protein: CSVESTLSYVQYF.

At least ten counts were recorded for this clonotype. This chain links TRBV27 with TRBJ1-2; D gene ambiguous. The germline gives CDR1 MNHEY, CDR2 SMNVEV (reference sequence). The CDR3 runs 11 residues. V was clipped by 4 bases and J by 13 bases, with 13 bases between them. CDR3 sequence reads: CASSWIRVCTF. CDR3 sequence (DNA): TGTGCCAGCAGTTGGATAAGGGTCTGCACCTTC.